Following are 29 T cell receptor beta chains from one sample sequenced in a study of blood T cell repertoires in COVID-19 (dated by TCRdb to the early 2020s). Libraries came from the immunoSEQ multiplex PCR assay. TCRdb took over this immuneACCESS table, retaining in-frame rearrangements with V and J assigned. Such tables are incomplete; in checked studies, under half of the missing clones stem from an unresolved V gene, and the remainder is unexplained. This sample gives over 250,000 clones in total; 89% of them show up just once. Roughly 2.1% of the sample rests with the top ten. Sequencing input: peripheral blood. The receptors were gathered from a man aged 50-59 years with acute or convalescent COVID-19.

V gene TRBV7-9 combines with J gene TRBJ2-4; 9 positions agree with TRBD1. V trimming: 1 base; J trimming: 8 bases; junction bases outside the gene matches: 6. This CDR3 spans 15 amino acids. Germline V gives CDR1 SEHNR, CDR2 FQNEAQ (reference sequence). The CDR3 loop is CASSLGRTGADIQYF. CDR3 coding DNA: TGTGCCAGCAGCTTAGGGAGGACAGGGGCGGACATTCAGTACTTC.

V and J are TRBV7-3 and TRBJ2-2; possibly TRBD2 for D (6 bases). Germline V gene lookup returns CDR1 SGHTA and CDR2 FQGTGA. With 5 bases removed from V and 8 bases from J, the gap between germline ends came to 12 bases. This CDR3 spans 13 amino acids. The CDR3 DNA reads TGTGCCAGCAGCCCTCTTCGGGAGGGGGAGCTGTTTTTT. This gives the protein CASSPLREGELFF.

The chain is built from TRBV7-6 and TRBJ1-2; D call uncertain. The length of the CDR3 is 13 residues. V was clipped by 4 bases and J by 6 bases, with 12 bases between them. In germline, CDR1 is SGHVS, CDR2 FNYEAQ. CDR3: CASSSRTEHGYTF. The CDR3 coding sequence is TGTGCCAGCAGCTCGCGGACTGAACATGGCTACACCTTC.

CDR3 region: CASSEQGVYEQYF. In DNA form, the CDR3 reads TGTGCCAGCAGTGAGCAGGGGGTCTACGAGCAGTACTTC. V usage is TRBV6-1 and J usage is TRBJ2-7; 7 bases agree with TRBD1. Germline CDR1 reads MNHNS; CDR2 reads SASEGT. After removal of 3 bases from V and 3 bases from J, the junction contained 2 bases not matched to a gene. CDR3 length: 13 residues.

This clone was found once. The V gene is TRBV18, the J gene TRBJ2-1, with 8 bases matching TRBD2. The germline CDR1 and CDR2 sequences are KGHSH and LQKENI. The CDR3 loop spans 16 amino acids. J gave up 2 bases and V 3 bases, and 6 bases lay outside the gene matches. The CDR3 protein is CASSPGTSGTYNEQFF. The CDR3 bases are TGTGCCAGCTCACCCGGGACTAGTGGGACCTACAATGAGCAGTTCTTC. Filled out from reference TRBV18 and TRBJ2-1, the complete variable domain reads NAGVMQNPRHLVRRRGQEARLRCSPMKGHSHVYWYRQLPEEGLKFMVYLQKENIIDESGMPKERFSAEFPKEGPSILRIQQVVRGDSAAYFCASSPGTSGTYNEQFFGPGTRLTVL.

V and J are TRBV6-2 or TRBV6-3 and TRBJ2-3; D is unresolved. This CDR3 is 14 amino acids long. V was clipped by 4 bases and J by 4 bases, with 12 bases between them. Germline V gene lookup returns CDR1 MNHEY and CDR2 SVGEGT. CDR3 sequence reads: CASSFSSVSDTQYF. The CDR3 DNA reads TGTGCCAGCAGTTTCTCCTCGGTATCAGATACGCAGTATTTT.

Only one count was recorded for this clone. The V and J genes are TRBV2 and TRBJ2-7, with 12 bases matching TRBD1. The CDR3 has 13 amino acids. Losses at the gene ends were 9 bases for V and 3 bases for J; bases not matched to a gene: 3. CDR1 and CDR2 (germline): SNHLY, FYNNEI. CDR3 DNA: TGTGCCAGGGGACAGGGGGCGAGCTACGAGCAGTACTTC. This encodes CARGQGASYEQYF.

The chain couples TRBV10-1 to TRBJ2-4; possible D gene TRBD2, 5 bases. Per germline, CDR1 WNHNN and CDR2 SYGVQD (reference sequence). The CDR3 is 14 amino acids. V was cut by 3 bases and J by 6 bases, with 12 bases left in between. The chain's CDR3 is CASSEGGGGNIQYF. The CDR3, as DNA: TGCGCCAGCAGTGAAGGCGGAGGTGGAAACATTCAGTACTTC.

V and J are TRBV15 and TRBJ1-2, with D unclear. Germline-derived CDR1 and CDR2 are LNHNV and YYDKDF (reference sequence). The CDR3 has 15 amino acids. With 0 bases removed from V and 6 bases from J, the gap between germline ends came to 14 bases. This chain's CDR3 is CATSRDRGASNGYTF. The CDR3 nucleotides read TGTGCCACCAGCAGAGATCGAGGCGCGTCTAATGGCTACACCTTC.

The chain carries TRBV7-6 and TRBJ2-7; 9 nucleotides line up with TRBD1. This CDR3 is built from 16 residues. With 1 base clipped from V and 5 bases from J, the junction kept 9 bases outside the gene matches. Germline values: CDR1 SGHVS, CDR2 FNYEAQ. The CDR3 loop is CASSLGGRTGVHEQYF. Here the CDR3 DNA reads TGTGCCAGCAGCTTAGGAGGGCGGACAGGGGTCCACGAGCAGTACTTC.

This clone was observed once. The chain recombines TRBV28 with TRBJ1-2, with 7 bases fitting TRBD1. There are 14 residues in the CDR3. Germline trimming cut 4 bases from V and 6 bases from J; bases unmatched to any gene: 8. Germline V lookup: CDR1 MDHEN, CDR2 SYDVKM. The CDR3 protein is CASSSGTASNGYTF. DNA for the CDR3: TGTGCCAGCAGTTCGGGGACAGCCTCAAATGGCTACACCTTC.

This clone was seen only a few times. DNA for the CDR3: TGTGCCAGCGCGACAGAAACCTCCTACGAGCAGTACTTC. This gives the protein CASATETSYEQYF. The rearrangement uses TRBV2 and TRBJ2-7, with a possible D match to TRBD1 (5 bases). CDR1 is SNHLY and CDR2 is FYNNEI in the germline V gene. The CDR3 consists of 13 residues. V lost 8 bases to trimming and J lost 0 bases, with 11 bases between them.

The genes are TRBV29-1 and TRBJ2-7, with 7 bases fitting TRBD1. The CDR3 spans 15 residues. Germline V gene data show CDR1 as SQVTM and CDR2 as ANQGSEA. The trim removed 6 bases at V and 0 bases at J, leaving 11 bases unmatched. The CDR3 DNA reads as TGCAGCGTCGAATATCGACAGGGATTCTCCTACGAGCAGTACTTC. Residues: CSVEYRQGFSYEQYF.

This clone has only a few counts. The chain links TRBV7-2 to TRBJ2-5; tentative D call: TRBD2 (6 bases). Germline loops: CDR1 SGHTA, CDR2 FQGNSA. V lost 1 base and J lost 1, with 13 bases in between. This CDR3 has 16 residues. Written as DNA, the CDR3 is TGTGCCAGCAGCTTAGGGTCGACTAGGCGCCAAGAGACCCAGTACTTC. It encodes CASSLGSTRRQETQYF.

The V call is TRBV5-1, the J call TRBJ2-7, with a possible D match to TRBD2 (7 bases). The ends were cut back, 4 bases at V and 3 bases at J, with 17 bases in the middle. The CDR3 is 15 amino acids. Germline values: CDR1 SGHRS, CDR2 YFSETQ. The chain's CDR3 is CASSPRGAEGYEQYF. For the CDR3, the DNA is TGCGCCAGCAGCCCCCGGGGGGCAGAAGGCTACGAGCAGTACTTC.

This clone was recorded only once. The chain couples TRBV5-5 to TRBJ1-2; D is undetermined. Germline CDR1 SGHKS, CDR2 YYEKEE (reference sequence). The CDR3 is 13 residues long. V was shortened by 5 bases and J by 5 bases, with 13 bases between the two germline ends. The CDR3 DNA reads TGTGCCAGCAGTCCCTACTCATTTTATGGCTACACCTTC. Translation: CASSPYSFYGYTF.

The chain combines TRBV29-1 with TRBJ1-2; 11 bases align to TRBD1. Trimming removed 6 bases from V and 7 bases from J; junction bases left unmatched: 7. Germline CDR1 reads SQVTM; CDR2 reads ANQGSEA. The CDR3 contains 13 residues. CDR3 sequence: CSVRTGGALGYTF. CDR3 in DNA: TGCAGCGTCAGGACAGGGGGCGCTCTTGGCTACACCTTC.

V is TRBV6-2 or TRBV6-3 and J is TRBJ1-2; tentative D call: TRBD1 (5 bases). This CDR3 has 11 amino acids. Germline CDR1 and CDR2: MNHEY and SVGEGT. Trimming cost V 6 bases and J 5 bases, with 7 bases left between them. As DNA, the CDR3 is TGTGCCAGCAGCCGACAGTATGGCTACACCTTC. It encodes CASSRQYGYTF.

The chain has TRBV5-5 and TRBJ2-3, with 7 nucleotides matching TRBD2. The CDR3 is made up of 14 amino acids. CDR1 is SGHKS, CDR2 YYEKEE, per germline (reference sequence). V lost 5 bases, J lost 1 base, and 4 bases stayed unmatched. The CDR3 sequence is CASRQLAGTDTQYF. In DNA, the CDR3 is TGTGCCAGCAGGCAGCTAGCGGGCACAGATACGCAGTATTTT.

V is TRBV5-4 and J is TRBJ1-6, with no clear D. V lost 0 bases and J 0 bases, leaving 16 bases between the germline ends. Looked up from germline, CDR1 is SGHNT and CDR2 is YYREEE (reference sequence). The CDR3 consists of 19 residues. This chain's CDR3 is CASSLAKPGRSSYNSPLHF. The CDR3 DNA reads as TGTGCCAGCAGCTTGGCGAAACCCGGGAGGAGCTCCTATAATTCACCCCTCCACTTT.

The J gene is TRBJ1-6, the V gene TRBV6-5; TRBD1 agrees at 7 bases. J gave up 5 bases and V 6 bases, and 7 bases lay outside the gene matches. This CDR3 contains 15 residues. Germline CDR1 and CDR2: MNHEY and SVGAGI. CDR3 nucleotide sequence: TGTGCCAGCAGGCCCCGACAGGGCGATAATTCACCCCTCCACTTT. This translates into CASRPRQGDNSPLHF.

The J gene is TRBJ2-3, the V gene TRBV5-4; possibly TRBD2 for D (6 bases). Trimming shortened V by 1 base and J by 2 bases, and 20 bases separated the two germline ends. The CDR3 is 18 amino acids. Per the germline V gene, CDR1 is SGHNT and CDR2 is YYREEE (reference sequence). The CDR3 loop is CASSLSASRGQATDTQYF. DNA for the CDR3: TGTGCCAGCAGCTTGTCGGCTTCGCGGGGCCAAGCCACAGATACGCAGTATTTT.

The chain carries TRBV5-1 and TRBJ2-1; 8 nucleotides agree with TRBD1. CDR3 length equals 15 residues. CDR1 is SGHRS and CDR2 is YFSETQ in the germline V gene. V gave up 0 bases and J gave up 12 bases; unmatched junction bases: 11. This CDR3 reads CASSLEDRDAGRQFF. CDR3 in DNA: TGCGCCAGCAGCTTGGAGGACAGGGACGCTGGGCGGCAGTTCTTC. The full variable domain, rest sourced from reference TRBV5-1 and TRBJ2-1, is KAGVTQTPRYLIKTRGQQVTLSCSPISGHRSVSWYQQTPGQGLQFLFEYFSETQRNKGNFPGRFSGRQFSNSRSEMNVSTLELGDSALYLCASSLEDRDAGRQFFGPGTRLTVL.

The chain carries TRBV6-5 and TRBJ2-7, with D perhaps TRBD2 (6 bases). CDR1 and CDR2 from the germline V gene are MNHEY and SVGAGI. This CDR3 has 14 residues. The V gene lost 0 bases and the J gene lost 2 bases, with 8 bases spanning the gap. The CDR3 spells CASSYSSGTYEQYF. The CDR3 DNA reads TGTGCCAGCAGTTACTCTAGCGGCACCTACGAGCAGTACTTC.

This sequence joins TRBV5-1 and TRBJ1-1; D perhaps matches TRBD1 (5 bases). The CDR3 loop spans 14 amino acids. The V end was cut by 2 bases, the J end by 3 bases, with 11 bases between. Germline CDR1 reads SGHRS; CDR2 reads YFSETQ. This chain's CDR3 is CASSLQVGDTEAFF. In DNA form, the CDR3 reads TGCGCCAGCAGCTTACAGGTTGGGGACACTGAAGCTTTCTTT.

The rearrangement links TRBV27 to TRBJ2-5; possibly TRBD1 for D (5 bases). Germline loops: CDR1 MNHEY, CDR2 SMNVEV (reference sequence). The V end lost 1 base, the J end lost 1 base, and 13 bases lay between the germline ends. The CDR3 sequence is 16 residues long. The CDR3 spells CASSLWGRLAQETQYF. The CDR3 DNA sequence: TGTGCCAGCAGTTTATGGGGCAGACTGGCCCAAGAGACCCAGTACTTC.

This sequence joins TRBV5-4 and TRBJ2-1; maybe TRBD2 (6 bases). The CDR3 has 13 residues. In germline, CDR1 is SGHNT, CDR2 YYREEE (reference sequence). V dropped 5 bases and J dropped 8 bases, with 14 bases sitting between them. In DNA, the CDR3 is TGTGCCAGCAGGTTCGGGAGTAGGGATGAGCAGTTCTTC. Translating it yields CASRFGSRDEQFF.

The chain employs TRBV2 and TRBJ2-1; perhaps TRBD2 as D (5 bases). Germline V gene data show CDR1 as SNHLY and CDR2 as FYNNEI. CDR3 size: 12 residues. The V end lost 6 bases, the J end lost 8 bases, and 11 bases lay between the germline ends. The CDR3 loop is CASRPEGHEQFF. As DNA, the CDR3 is TGTGCCAGCAGGCCAGAGGGCCATGAGCAGTTCTTC.

This clone came up once. The chain carries TRBV2 and TRBJ1-1, with a possible D match to TRBD1 (6 bases). CDR3 length equals 16 residues. V lost 4 bases and J lost 0, with 15 bases in between. Germline V gene data show CDR1 as SNHLY and CDR2 as FYNNEI. The CDR3 protein is CASSGGGTIMNTEAFF. CDR3 coding DNA: TGTGCCAGCAGTGGAGGGGGAACAATCATGAACACTGAAGCTTTCTTT.